This T cell receptor beta chain is from a study of OX40 agonist ivuxolimab in advanced cancers. The assay was immunoSEQ multiplex PCR, and TCRdb's table has in-frame clones only and misses some. The table lists around 62,000 clones, over 70% of them singletons. Per germline, CDR1 MDHEN and CDR2 SYDVKM. The V gene lost 3 bases and the J gene lost 2 bases, with 26 bases spanning the gap. This CDR3 is 20 amino acids long. The chain links TRBV28 to TRBJ1-5; D possibly corresponds to TRBD1 (6 bases). This TCR came from an adult with an advanced solid tumor such as melanoma, head and neck, liver or kidney cancer. The starting material was CD4+ or CD8+ T cells sorted from blood, obtained in a trial of the OX40 agonist ivuxolimab. CDR3 in DNA: TGTGCCAGCAGTTTTTGGGCCGGGCAGGGGTTCGATTTTGGCAATCAGCCCCAGCATTTT. This gives the protein CASSFWAGQGFDFGNQPQHF.